This TCR beta chain appears in the sequencing data of a study of blood T cells in healthy people across ages. Study-level points and caveats: The CMV status of each donor remained undetermined, and this could have confounded shifts in expanded clonotypes. Donors of long life had a larger count of naive CD4+ cells and greater diversity than aged donors.

A remark on this clonotype: Its antigen is unidentified.

Next came a second PCR, run for 7 to 11 cycles, which used a sample-barcoded 5' primer along with a J-beta primer mix. Using its own MiXCR run on the 5' RACE reads, TCRdb lists one record per CDR3 protein. The table includes 1.8 million or so distinct CDR3 sequences, approximately 39% detected once. CDR1 and CDR2 (germline): SQVTM, ANQGSEA. The V and J ends lost 3 bases and 7 bases respectively, with 15 bases between them. This CDR3 contains 13 residues. The V and J genes are TRBV29-1 and TRBJ1-2; tentative D call: TRBD1 (5 bases). This TCR was recovered from a human donor in good health. Specimen: blood. DNA of the CDR3: TGCAGCGTTGATAGCCGACAGACCCTTGGCTACACCTTC. Translated, it gives CSVDSRQTLGYTF. The full variable domain, with the rest looked up from reference TRBV29-1 and TRBJ1-2, is SAVISQKPSRDICQRGTSLTIQCQVDSQVTMMFWYRQQPGQSLTLIATANQGSEATYESGFVIDKFPISRPNLTFSTLTVSNMSPEDSSIYLCSVDSRQTLGYTFGSGTRLTVV.